These T cell receptor beta chains were read from a single sample in a study of persistence of HIV-infected CD4 T cells. Profiled with immunoSEQ multiplex PCR; TCRdb holds only in-frame clones, not every one. The profile shows 30,000 to 35,000 clones, roughly 82% of them singletons. Which antigens these TCRs recognize remains unknown. The sequenced sample was CD4+ T cells sorted from PBMCs after roughly 18-hour stimulation, obtained from a patient who received antiretroviral therapy. These receptors all stem from an adult man with HIV who was CMV-seropositive. Each CDR3 is given with its conserved first and last residue. D genes are given only for firm matches. Part of the rows lack a size; the others show once, few, many or a class for expanded clones.

V	size	J	D	CDR3	DNA
TRBV4-3	.	TRBJ2-3	.	CASSQDLPDTQYF	TGCGCCAGCAGCCAAGATCTTCCGGATACGCAGTATTTT
TRBV5-6	.	TRBJ2-3	.	CASSQEQGGADTQYF	TGTGCCAGCAGCCAGGAACAGGGAGGCGCAGATACGCAGTATTTT
TRBV30	.	TRBJ1-2	TRBD1	CAWSINRGYGYTF	TGTGCCTGGAGTATCAACAGGGGCTATGGCTACACCTTC
TRBV18	.	TRBJ2-1	.	CASSKVSYNEQFF	TGTGCCAGCTCAAAGGTCTCCTACAATGAGCAGTTCTTC
TRBV4-3	.	TRBJ2-7	TRBD1	CASSQGLGRQGGYEQYF	TGCGCCAGCAGCCAGGGATTGGGACGACAGGGCGGCTACGAGCAGTACTTC
TRBV7-8	few	TRBJ1-1	.	CASSRMTVNTEAFF	TGTGCCAGCAGCAGAATGACAGTGAACACTGAAGCTTTCTTT
TRBV19	.	TRBJ2-7	TRBD1	CASSIGGTGAAYEQYF	TGTGCCAGTAGTATAGGAGGGACAGGGGCCGCCTACGAGCAGTACTTC
TRBV7-8	.	TRBJ2-7	TRBD2	CASSRGGSYEQYF	TGTGCCAGCAGCCGCGGGGGTTCCTACGAGCAGTACTTC
TRBV15	.	TRBJ1-2	.	CATSRRAGAGYTF	TGTGCCACCAGCCGGAGGGCAGGGGCTGGCTACACCTTC
TRBV6-5	.	TRBJ2-1	.	CASTPGLAYNEQFF	TGTGCCAGCACCCCGGGACTTGCCTACAATGAGCAGTTCTTC
TRBV18	.	TRBJ2-1	TRBD2	CASSPGLATYNEQFF	TGTGCCAGCTCACCTGGACTAGCTACCTACAATGAGCAGTTCTTC
TRBV19	.	TRBJ1-2	.	CASSPLGGARIRGYTF	TGTGCCAGTAGCCCCCTGGGGGGGGCAAGGATTCGCGGCTACACCTTC
TRBV18	.	TRBJ1-1	.	CASSPGAGVATEAFF	TGTGCCAGCTCACCGGGAGCAGGGGTGGCCACTGAAGCTTTCTTT
TRBV9	.	TRBJ2-7	.	CASSVEEGPYEQYF	TGTGCCAGCAGCGTAGAGGAGGGGCCCTACGAGCAGTACTTC
TRBV28	once	TRBJ1-5	.	CASSLPWTPNQPQHF	TGTGCCAGCAGCCTGCCTTGGACCCCGAATCAGCCCCAGCATTTT
TRBV6-6	.	TRBJ2-7	.	CASSQGPQGSSYEQYF	TGTGCCAGCAGCCAGGGTCCCCAGGGGTCTTCCTACGAGCAGTACTTC
TRBV6-6	.	TRBJ2-1	.	CASSYSSGANEQFF	TGTGCCAGCAGTTACTCATCGGGGGCTAATGAGCAGTTCTTC
TRBV13	once	TRBJ2-3	TRBD1	CASSPRQGVADTQYF	TGTGCCAGCAGCCCACGCCAGGGGGTGGCAGATACGCAGTATTTT
TRBV27	.	TRBJ1-2	.	CASSYTIGQLQGYTF	TGTGCCAGCAGCTATACGATTGGACAGCTCCAGGGCTACACCTTC
TRBV10-3	.	TRBJ2-1	.	CAISDPPRTKQFF	TGTGCCATCAGTGACCCCCCCCGGACAAAGCAGTTCTTC
TRBV3-1/TRBV3-2	.	TRBJ1-1	.	CASSQGAGRVNTEAFF	TGTGCCAGCAGCCAGGGGGCCGGCAGGGTGAACACTGAAGCTTTCTTT
TRBV14	.	TRBJ1-1	.	CASSQEAAGRAEAFF	TGTGCCAGCAGCCAAGAGGCGGCAGGGAGGGCTGAAGCTTTCTTT
TRBV18	.	TRBJ2-7	.	CASSVGDGLLREQYF	TGTGCCAGCTCCGTAGGGGACGGTCTATTGAGAGAGCAGTACTTC
TRBV18	.	TRBJ2-2	.	CASSLWANGGRTGELFF	TGTGCCAGCTCACTTTGGGCTAATGGTGGACGCACCGGGGAGCTGTTTTTT
TRBV11-3	.	TRBJ1-3	.	CASSLYQAPSGNTIYF	TGTGCCAGCAGCTTATACCAGGCGCCCTCTGGAAACACCATATATTTT
TRBV12-5	once	TRBJ2-7	.	CASGSDLGHGNEQYF	TGTGCTAGTGGTTCGGACCTGGGACACGGAAACGAGCAGTACTTC
TRBV27	.	TRBJ2-1	TRBD1	CASSPDRGRSYNEQFF	TGTGCCAGCAGCCCAGACAGGGGCCGCTCCTACAATGAGCAGTTCTTC
TRBV9	.	TRBJ2-1	.	CASSVVGGSDEQFF	TGTGCCAGCAGCGTAGTGGGTGGTAGCGATGAGCAGTTCTTC
TRBV7-2	.	TRBJ2-5	.	CASSSTGGGETQYF	TGTGCCAGCAGCTCCACGGGGGGCGGAGAGACCCAGTACTTC
TRBV10-3	.	TRBJ2-3	.	CAINPSRDGDTQYF	TGTGCCATCAACCCGTCGCGGGATGGAGATACGCAGTATTTT
TRBV5-1	.	TRBJ2-7	TRBD2	CASSFSWEGLHEQYF	TGCGCCAGCAGCTTCTCCTGGGAGGGACTACACGAGCAGTACTTC
TRBV12-5	.	TRBJ2-7	.	CASGLVLGQIGGVGSYEQYF	TGTGCTAGTGGTTTGGTATTAGGACAGATCGGGGGAGTTGGCTCCTACGAGCAGTACTTC
TRBV28	few	TRBJ1-1	.	CASSSGGVVTEAFF	TGTGCCAGCAGTTCCGGGGGGGTAGTGACTGAAGCTTTCTTT
TRBV3-1/TRBV3-2	.	TRBJ1-4	.	CASSQRSVNEKLFF	TGTGCCAGCAGCCAGCGATCCGTTAATGAAAAACTGTTTTTT
TRBV30	.	TRBJ2-5	.	CAWSAGLRLGETQYF	TGTGCCTGGAGTGCCGGGCTCAGGCTCGGGGAGACCCAGTACTTC
TRBV3-1/TRBV3-2	once	TRBJ1-1	.	CASSAGWGTEAFF	TGTGCCAGCAGCGCGGGCTGGGGCACTGAAGCTTTCTTT
TRBV9	.	TRBJ2-5	TRBD2	CASSKPGRADGETQYF	TGTGCCAGCAGCAAACCAGGGAGGGCTGATGGGGAGACCCAGTACTTC
TRBV30	once	TRBJ1-2	.	CAWSGSGPYGYTF	TGTGCCTGGAGTGGCTCGGGGCCCTATGGCTACACCTTC
TRBV4-2	.	TRBJ2-3	TRBD2	CASSQTSGGSTDTQYF	TGTGCCAGCAGCCAAACTAGCGGGGGAAGCACAGATACGCAGTATTTT
TRBV5-4	.	TRBJ2-4	TRBD1	CASSSDRGQKAKNIQYF	TGTGCCAGCAGCTCGGACAGGGGGCAAAAGGCCAAAAACATTCAGTACTTC
TRBV3-1/TRBV3-2	.	TRBJ2-4	.	CASSPTQPENIQYF	TGTGCCAGCAGTCCTACTCAACCCGAAAACATTCAGTACTTC
TRBV19	.	TRBJ1-5	.	CASMGNGQPQHF	TGTGCCAGTATGGGGAACGGGCAGCCCCAGCATTTT
TRBV19	.	TRBJ2-3	TRBD1	CATNSRDRDSDTQYF	TGTGCCACCAATTCCCGGGACAGGGATTCAGATACGCAGTATTTT
TRBV2	.	TRBJ1-5	.	CASSDIGGSNQPQHF	TGTGCCAGCAGTGATATTGGAGGGAGCAATCAGCCCCAGCATTTT
TRBV9	.	TRBJ2-2	TRBD2	CASSVALAGASWGNTGELFF	TGTGCCAGCAGCGTAGCTCTAGCGGGGGCCTCCTGGGGGAACACCGGGGAGCTGTTTTTT